These T cell receptor beta chains were read from a single sample in a study of Ad26.COV2.S vaccination and SARS-CoV-2 variants. The method was immunoSEQ multiplex PCR; TCRdb's version includes in-frame clones alone and lacks a portion of them. The repertoire has more than 400,000 clones, roughly 87% of them found once; the top ten carry about 4.4%. The material was peripheral blood, obtained in a trial of Ad26.COV2.S vaccine versus placebo. The receptors derive from a person aged 18-65 years who received the Ad26.COV2.S COVID-19 vaccine or a placebo. Both conserved end residues are part of each CDR3. D genes are given only for firm matches. Clone sizes are given selectively: once, few, many, or a class where the clone is expanded.

DNA: TGTGCCAGCAGTAACCTAGCGGGAGGGCCCTCGGGCGAGCAGTACTTC
CDR3: CASSNLAGGPSGEQYF
J: TRBJ2-7
size: .
V: TRBV25-1
D: TRBD2

DNA: TGTGCCAGCAGCCCACTCGGTGGGACCCAGTACTTC
CDR3: CASSPLGGTQYF
J: TRBJ2-5
size: .
V: TRBV7-6
D: .

DNA: TGTGCCAGCAGCGAACGGGTCTCCTGGGACGAGCAGTACTTC
CDR3: CASSERVSWDEQYF
J: TRBJ2-7
size: .
V: TRBV7-6
D: .

DNA: TGTGCCAGCAGTTTATCGCTGGGACTAGCGGGAGTGCCTACTGGGGAGCAGTACTTC
CDR3: CASSLSLGLAGVPTGEQYF
J: TRBJ2-7
size: .
V: TRBV27
D: TRBD2

DNA: TGTGCCAGCAGTGTTCTAGGGGAGCTGTTTTTT
CDR3: CASSVLGELFF
J: TRBJ2-2
size: .
V: TRBV2
D: .

DNA: TGTGCCAGCAGCGGACAGGGGGCCCCCTATGGCTACACCTTC
CDR3: CASSGQGAPYGYTF
J: TRBJ1-2
size: once
V: TRBV7-9
D: TRBD1

DNA: TGTGCCAGCAGCTCCGGGACTAGCGGGACCTACGTGGAGCAGTACTTC
CDR3: CASSSGTSGTYVEQYF
J: TRBJ2-7
size: .
V: TRBV7-9
D: TRBD2

DNA: TGTGCCAGCAGTTGGAGTAGCGGGGGCTACGAGCAGTACTTC
CDR3: CASSWSSGGYEQYF
J: TRBJ2-7
size: .
V: TRBV27
D: TRBD2

DNA: TGCGCCAGCAGCCAACTAAGATTGACAGCCTACGAGCAGTACTTC
CDR3: CASSQLRLTAYEQYF
J: TRBJ2-7
size: .
V: TRBV4-1
D: .

DNA: TGCAGCGTTTCTCAGGGTTCCTACGAGCAGTACTTC
CDR3: CSVSQGSYEQYF
J: TRBJ2-7
size: .
V: TRBV29-1
D: .

DNA: TGTGCCAGCAGCTTAGTAGGGTTCGGCGGGACCCAGTACTTC
CDR3: CASSLVGFGGTQYF
J: TRBJ2-5
size: .
V: TRBV7-9
D: .

DNA: TGTGCCAGCAGCTCCCGGGACCCATGGGACAATGAGCAGTTCTTC
CDR3: CASSSRDPWDNEQFF
J: TRBJ2-1
size: .
V: TRBV7-9
D: .

DNA: TGCGCCAGCAGCTTCTTGACAGGATGGAGCACTGAAGCTTTCTTT
CDR3: CASSFLTGWSTEAFF
J: TRBJ1-1
size: .
V: TRBV5-1
D: .

DNA: TGTGCCAGCAGCCCAGGCTACGAGCAGTACTTC
CDR3: CASSPGYEQYF
J: TRBJ2-7
size: few
V: TRBV7-2
D: .

DNA: TGTGCCAGCAGCTATTTCGACAGGGGGGAAAAACTGTTTTTT
CDR3: CASSYFDRGEKLFF
J: TRBJ1-4
size: few
V: TRBV5-6
D: TRBD1